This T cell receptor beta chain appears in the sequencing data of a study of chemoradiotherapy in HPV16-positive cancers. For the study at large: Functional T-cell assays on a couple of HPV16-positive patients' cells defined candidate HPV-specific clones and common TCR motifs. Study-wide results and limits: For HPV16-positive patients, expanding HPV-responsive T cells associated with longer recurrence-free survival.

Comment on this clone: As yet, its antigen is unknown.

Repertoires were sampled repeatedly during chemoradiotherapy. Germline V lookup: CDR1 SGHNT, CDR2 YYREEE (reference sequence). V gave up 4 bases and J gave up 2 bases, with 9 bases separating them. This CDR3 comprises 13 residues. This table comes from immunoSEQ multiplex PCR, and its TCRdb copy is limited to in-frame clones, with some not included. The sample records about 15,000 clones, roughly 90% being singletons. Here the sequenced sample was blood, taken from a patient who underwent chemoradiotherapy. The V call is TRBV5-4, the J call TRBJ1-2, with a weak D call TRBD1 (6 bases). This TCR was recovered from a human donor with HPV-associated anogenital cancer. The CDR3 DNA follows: TGTGCCAGCAGCCCGGACAGCAACTATGGCTACACCTTC. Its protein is CASSPDSNYGYTF.